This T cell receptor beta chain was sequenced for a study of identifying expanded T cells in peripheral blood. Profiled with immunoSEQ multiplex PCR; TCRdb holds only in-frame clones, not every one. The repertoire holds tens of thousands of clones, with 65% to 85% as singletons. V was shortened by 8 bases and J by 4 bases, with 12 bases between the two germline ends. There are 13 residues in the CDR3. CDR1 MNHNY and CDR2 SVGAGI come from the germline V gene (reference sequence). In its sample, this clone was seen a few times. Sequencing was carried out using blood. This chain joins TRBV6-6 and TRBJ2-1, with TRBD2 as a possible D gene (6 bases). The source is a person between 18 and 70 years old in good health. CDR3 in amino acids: CASGSSGYNEQFF. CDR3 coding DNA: TGTGCCAGCGGGTCAAGCGGGTACAATGAGCAGTTCTTC.